Listed below are T cell receptor beta chains from one sample, sequenced in a study of blood T cell repertoires in COVID-19. Generated by immunoSEQ multiplex PCR, the TCRdb table keeps only in-frame clones and is missing some. The sample has about 100,000 clones; about 87% are singletons. The specimen was peripheral blood. These receptors were taken from a man in his fifties or sixties with acute or convalescent COVID-19. Each CDR3 is given with its conserved first and last residue.

TRBJ2-4 | TRBV11-2 | CASSFGQKNIQYF
TRBJ2-2 | TRBV25-1 | CASSPNTGELFF
TRBJ1-2 | TRBV9 | CASSVQGDLRGYTF
TRBJ1-5 | TRBV6-5 | CASSSRGSNQPQHF
TRBJ2-7 | TRBV14 | CASSPRTSGTYEQYF
TRBJ1-4 | TRBV7-4 | CASSLPQGLANEKLFF
TRBJ2-5 | TRBV9 | CASSRDGSGGEETQYF
TRBJ1-4 | TRBV5-1 | CASREPNEKLFF
TRBJ1-6 | TRBV10-3 | CAISGASHNSPLHF
TRBJ2-2 | TRBV24-1 | CATSDFTGSNTGELFF
TRBJ2-7 | TRBV12-5 | CASGLGGQHYEQYF
TRBJ1-5 | TRBV2 | CASSERGASQPQHF
TRBJ1-3 | TRBV5-6 | CASSLEDRAGNTIYF
TRBJ1-5 | TRBV19 | CASRTGPNQPQHF
TRBJ2-3 | TRBV3-1/TRBV3-2 | CASSLTSGSTDTQYF
TRBJ1-2 | TRBV15 | CATSRPGQGAAYGYTF
TRBJ1-3 | TRBV28 | CASSFARGGNTIYF
TRBJ2-1 | TRBV28 | CASSLGGSGNEQFF
TRBJ1-3 | TRBV3-1/TRBV3-2 | CASSQGLGNTIYF
TRBJ2-2 | TRBV6-2/TRBV6-3 | CASSYSRTGGTGELFF
TRBJ2-5 | TRBV30 | CAWSRGGQGAAQYF
TRBJ2-7 | TRBV5-5 | CASTSGQYF
TRBJ2-7 | TRBV28 | CASTRGRYEQYF
TRBJ2-3 | TRBV27 | CASSRRVGTQYF
TRBJ2-7 | TRBV7-9 | CASSLGQGSHEQYF
TRBJ2-1 | TRBV5-5 | CASSFLANEQFF